This T cell receptor (beta chain) was sequenced for a study of blood T cell repertoires in COVID-19. Sequenced by immunoSEQ multiplex PCR; TCRdb stores in-frame clones only, minus some. The sample lists about 240,000 clones, roughly 89% occurring once. The CDR3 extends over 14 amino acids. Looked up from germline, CDR1 is MNHEY and CDR2 is SMNVEV (reference sequence). The V end lost 3 bases, the J end lost 9 bases, and 12 bases lay between the germline ends. This sequence was found in a young woman who had recovered from COVID-19. Sequencing was performed on PBMCs or T cells enriched from blood (not recorded which). V usage is TRBV27 and J usage is TRBJ1-6, with D possibly being TRBD1 (5 bases). The CDR3, as DNA: TGTGCCAGCAGTTTCACCCAGCAGGGTTCACCCCTCCACTTT. It codes for CASSFTQQGSPLHF.